One and the same sample provided the 23 T cell receptor beta chains below, sequenced in a study of kidney transplant recipient with SARS-CoV-2 infection. TCRdb processed the reads anew with MiXCR; each CDR3 protein has one entry. The data show 250,000 or so distinct CDR3 sequences, about 28% seen once. Sample: a blood sample, taken at baseline and between days 110 and 120 from a kidney transplant recipient. These receptors were obtained from a male patient aged 30 to 39 who had COVID-19 and was a kidney transplant recipient. The graft donor may account for some of the T cells.

The genes are TRBV11-2 and TRBJ2-5; no definite D call. CDR1 and CDR2 (germline): SGHAT, FQNNGV. The CDR3 is made up of 13 amino acids. V lost 5 bases and J lost 5, with 12 bases in between. The CDR3 DNA reads TGTGCCAGCAGCCGAGGATCCAGTGAGACCCAGTACTTC. Residues: CASSRGSSETQYF.

This clonotype has a single count. The chain has TRBV12-3 or TRBV12-4 and TRBJ1-1; D gene unclear. V lost 5 bases, J lost 4 bases, and 14 bases lay in between. The length of the CDR3 is 14 residues. CDR3 nucleotide sequence: TGTGCCAGCAGTACTACTCGAGGTAGCACTGAAGCTTTCTTT. Its protein product is CASSTTRGSTEAFF.

The chain joins TRBV7-9 to TRBJ2-1, with unresolved D. The CDR3 spans 15 residues. Between the trimmed V and J ends, which lost 1 base and 6 bases, there was a span of 13 bases. CDR1 SEHNR and CDR2 FQNEAQ come from the germline V gene (reference sequence). CDR3 sequence (DNA): TGTGCCAGCAGCTTAGTTGTGTTTCCCGTCAATGAGCAGTTCTTC. It translates to CASSLVVFPVNEQFF.

This clonotype came up many times. V usage is TRBV12-5 and J usage is TRBJ2-5; TRBD1 agrees at 9 bases. Per germline, CDR1 LGHNT and CDR2 FRNRAP. Germline trimming cut 7 bases from V and 5 bases from J; bases unmatched to any gene: 11. CDR3 length: 15 amino acids. CDR3: CASAKRTGGDETQYF. The CDR3 bases are TGTGCTAGTGCCAAGCGAACAGGGGGCGATGAGACCCAGTACTTC.

This clonotype was detected only a few times. The V gene is TRBV9, the J gene TRBJ2-1; 7 bases fit TRBD1. Germline loops: CDR1 SGDLS, CDR2 YYNGEE. The ends lost 4 bases at V and 0 bases at J; junction bases unmatched: 7. The CDR3 has 16 residues. The CDR3 DNA follows: TGTGCCAGCAGCCCCTCGGGGACAGTCTCCTACAATGAGCAGTTCTTC. This encodes CASSPSGTVSYNEQFF.

At least ten counts were recorded for this clonotype. This chain joins TRBV28 and TRBJ1-3, with 9 positions matching TRBD1. This CDR3 has 18 residues. The germline CDR1 and CDR2 sequences are MDHEN and SYDVKM. V was clipped by 5 bases and J by 0 bases; unmatched bases: 11. CDR3 in amino acids: CASSPYRGLNNSGNTIYF. CDR3 in DNA: TGTGCCAGCAGTCCCTACAGGGGGCTTAATAACTCTGGAAACACCATATATTTT.

This chain's CDR3 is CASSIRGYGSYNEQFF. In nucleotides, the CDR3 is TGTGCCAGTAGTATTCGCGGGTATGGCTCCTACAATGAGCAGTTCTTC. This chain joins TRBV19 and TRBJ2-1; D is possibly TRBD2 (5 bases). CDR1 LNHDA and CDR2 SQIVND come from the germline V gene (reference sequence). The CDR3 is made up of 16 amino acids. Trimming shortened V by 3 bases and J by 0 bases, and 12 bases separated the two germline ends.

This clonotype was found many times. This rearrangement joins TRBV19 to TRBJ1-5, with TRBD1 matching 7 bases. After removal of 4 bases from V and 7 bases from J, the junction contained 13 bases not matched to a gene. Germline CDR1 is LNHDA and CDR2 is SQIVND (reference sequence). CDR3 size: 16 residues. The CDR3 region has the DNA TGTGCCAGTAGTAAAGGAAACAGGGGATTCGGGCAGCCCCAGCATTTT. Its translation: CASSKGNRGFGQPQHF.

This chain connects TRBV20-1 to TRBJ2-1; TRBD1 might be the D (5 bases). Per germline, CDR1 DFQATT and CDR2 SNEGSKA (reference sequence). The CDR3 consists of 15 residues. Deletions cut 0 bases from V and 4 bases from J, with 13 bases between. The CDR3 DNA reads as TGCAGTGCTAGAGATTTAGGGGTTACTTACAATGAGCAGTTCTTC. Residues: CSARDLGVTYNEQFF.

A note on this clonotype: A much larger clone differs from this one at a single base, so this may be a read error. V and J are TRBV19 and TRBJ1-2; no definite D call. This CDR3 comprises 13 residues. The germline V gene encodes CDR1 LNHDA and CDR2 SQIVND (reference sequence). The CDR3, as DNA: TGTGCCGGTAGTATAATGGCAGACTATGGCTACACCTTC. It yields the protein CAGSIMADYGYTF.

This clonotype occurred many times. The genes are TRBV4-1 and TRBJ1-6; the D gene is possibly TRBD1 (5 bases). Germline V gene data show CDR1 as MGHRA and CDR2 as YSYEKL. The V end was cut by 5 bases, the J end by 7 bases, with 6 bases between. The CDR3 has 12 residues. As DNA, the CDR3 is TGCGCCAGCAGCTGGACAAATTCACCCCTCCACTTT. This translates into CASSWTNSPLHF.

This clonotype was seen repeatedly, ten times or more. This chain uses TRBV25-1 with TRBJ1-2; no clear D. CDR3 length: 13 residues. With 1 base removed from V and 8 bases from J, the gap between germline ends came to 11 bases. Germline loops: CDR1 MGHDK, CDR2 SYGVNS. CDR3 protein: CASSEFVIGGYTF. In DNA, the CDR3 is TGTGCCAGCAGTGAATTTGTCATCGGCGGCTACACCTTC.

This clonotype was found many times. The V and J genes are TRBV19 and TRBJ1-5; 10 nucleotides line up with TRBD1. The CDR3 runs 16 residues. The germline CDR1 and CDR2 sequences are LNHDA and SQIVND (reference sequence). V was clipped by 3 bases and J by 2 bases; unmatched bases: 4. The CDR3 loop reads CASSIGGTGGNQPQHF. CDR3 bases: TGTGCCAGTAGTATTGGGGGGACAGGGGGCAATCAGCCCCAGCATTTT. Full variable domain (outside the CDR3, taken from reference TRBV19 and TRBJ1-5): DGGITQSPKYLFRKEGQNVTLSCEQNLNHDAMYWYRQDPGQGLRLIYYSQIVNDFQKGDIAEGYSVSREKKESFPLTVTSAQKNPTAFYLCASSIGGTGGNQPQHFGDGTRLSIL.

The sample holds a few counts of this clonotype. Sequence at one end of the junction differs from germline and may be a read error. The J gene is TRBJ1-1, the V gene TRBV5-1; TRBD1 matches at 8 bases. Germline values: CDR1 SGHRS, CDR2 YFSETQ. The CDR3 spans 14 residues. CDR3 nucleotides: TGCGCCAGCAACTTGGACAGGGTGAACACTGAAGCTTTCTTT. As protein: CASNLDRVNTEAFF.

This clonotype was detected ten times or more. The V and J genes are TRBV28 and TRBJ1-5, with 7 bases that match TRBD1. The CDR3 is 15 residues long. V lost 6 bases to trimming and J lost 9 bases; unmatched junction nucleotides: 14. CDR1 and CDR2 from the germline V gene are MDHEN and SYDVKM. CDR3 protein: CASRKGGGTGRPQHF. The CDR3, as DNA: TGTGCCAGCAGGAAGGGAGGGGGCACGGGACGGCCCCAGCATTTT.

In the case of this clonotype: This is likely a read error, given that the CDR3 carries no conserved phenylalanine or tryptophan at its end. The rearrangement uses TRBV25-1 and TRBJ1-2; D is undetermined. The germline CDR1 and CDR2 sequences are MGHDK and SYGVNS. With 5 bases removed from V and 4 bases from J, the gap between germline ends came to 23 bases. CDR3 length: 17 residues. The CDR3 is CASSQVLELGKTYGYTL. Here the CDR3 DNA reads TGTGCCAGCAGTCAAGTCCTAGAACTGGGAAAGACCTATGGCTACACCCTC.

This clonotype was picked up many times. V and J are TRBV13 and TRBJ2-5; 8 nucleotides match TRBD2. CDR1 PRHDT and CDR2 FYEKMQ come from the germline V gene (reference sequence). The junction had 4 bases not matched to a gene; V was cut back by 5 bases and J by 5 bases. The CDR3 length is 13 residues. DNA for the CDR3: TGTGCCAGCAGCCGGGAGGGAGGTGAGACCCAGTACTTC. This sequence encodes CASSREGGETQYF.

This chain connects TRBV11-2 to TRBJ1-2; 11 nucleotides align to TRBD1. V trimming: 2 bases; J trimming: 8 bases; junction bases outside the gene matches: 7. CDR1 is SGHAT and CDR2 is FQNNGV in the germline V gene. CDR3 length: 15 residues. CDR3 in amino acids: CASSLSGQGAQGYTF. Written as DNA, the CDR3 is TGTGCCAGCAGCTTATCCGGACAGGGGGCACAGGGCTACACCTTC.

Of note for this clonotype: Just one base apart from a much larger clone, this may be a read error. The V and J genes are TRBV12-5 and TRBJ1-2, with D possibly matching TRBD1 (5 bases). CDR1 is LGHNT, CDR2 FRNRAP, per germline. This CDR3 region has 17 residues. V lost 5 bases to trimming and J lost 4 bases, with 23 bases between them. In DNA, the CDR3 is TGTGCTAGTGGTAAGCTGTGTTTGCAGGGAAGGACCTATGGCTACACCTTC. This encodes CASGKLCLQGRTYGYTF. Combining the CDR3 with reference TRBV12-5 and TRBJ1-2 gives the whole variable domain DARVTQTPRHKVTEMGQEVTMRCQPILGHNTVFWYRQTMMQGLELLAYFRNRAPLDDSGMPKDRFSAEMPDATLATLKIQPSEPRDSAVYFCASGKLCLQGRTYGYTFGSGTRLTVV.

This clonotype appeared many times. The rearrangement joins TRBV20-1 to TRBJ2-1; 8 nucleotides match TRBD2. Germline V gene lookup returns CDR1 DFQATT and CDR2 SNEGSKA (reference sequence). V lost 6 bases and J lost 7; bases outside the gene matches: 20. This CDR3 contains 17 residues. The CDR3 reads CSATLIRWAGGKNEQFF. DNA of the CDR3: TGCAGTGCAACATTGATCCGATGGGCGGGAGGTAAGAATGAGCAGTTCTTC.

This clonotype was observed many times. The rearrangement joins TRBV29-1 to TRBJ1-2; D is perhaps TRBD1 (5 bases). The CDR3 extends over 12 amino acids. Per the germline V gene, CDR1 is SQVTM and CDR2 is ANQGSEA. V lost 5 bases, J lost 8 bases, and 15 bases lay in between. CDR3 bases: TGCAGCGTTTCGGAGGGGTCGGGCGGCTACACCTTC. This sequence encodes CSVSEGSGGYTF.

This clonotype was counted once. With a much larger clone just one base away, this may be a read error. The chain uses TRBV7-6 and TRBJ2-5, with D maybe TRBD1 (5 bases). The CDR3 contains 15 residues. Germline V lookup: CDR1 SGHVS, CDR2 FNYEAQ. This chain's CDR3 is CASSLMGQGSETQYF. In DNA form, the CDR3 reads TGTGCTAGCAGCTTGATGGGTCAGGGCAGTGAGACCCAGTACTTC.

This clonotype was counted many times. The J gene is TRBJ2-6, the V gene TRBV8-2. TRBV8-2 is termed a pseudogene. CDR3 length equals 17 residues. The CDR3 bases are TGTGGCAGGCTTGGTAGGATAACACAAAGTCGGGCCAACGTCCTGACTTTC. This gives the protein CGRLGRITQSRANVLTF.